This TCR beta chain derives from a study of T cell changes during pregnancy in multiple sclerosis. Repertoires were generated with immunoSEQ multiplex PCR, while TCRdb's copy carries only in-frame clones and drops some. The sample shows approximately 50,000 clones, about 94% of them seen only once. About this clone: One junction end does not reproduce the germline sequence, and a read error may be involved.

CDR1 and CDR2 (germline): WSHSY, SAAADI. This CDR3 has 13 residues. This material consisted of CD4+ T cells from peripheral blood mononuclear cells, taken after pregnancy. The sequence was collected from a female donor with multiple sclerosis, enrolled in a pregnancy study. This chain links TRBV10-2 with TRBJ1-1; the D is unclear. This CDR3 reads CASNESRNTEAFF. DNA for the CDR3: TGCGCCAGCAATGAGTCCCGGAACACTGAAGCTTTCTTT.